Sequencing of this T cell receptor (beta chain) was carried out in a study of cytomegalovirus exposure and HLA in healthy donors. Looking at the study overall: About 80 million unique TCRs from HLA-typed donors made up an early data release.

Whole-study findings and limits: Data from an earlier analysis indicated that most TCR beta V segments were productive either about 87% or about 30% of the time. Reported results showed that the classifier diagnosed cytomegalovirus status with high specificity and sensitivity.

Points on this clone: The target antigen is unknown.

The germline V gene has CDR1 SNHLY and CDR2 FYNNEI. The CDR3 extends over 15 amino acids. The V end was cut by 11 bases, the J end by 0 bases, with 14 bases between. In the PCR, 60 Vbeta and 13 Jbeta primers were used. Profiling relied on immunoSEQ multiplex PCR, and the TCRdb table lists in-frame clones only, not all of them. The data hold 90,000 to 120,000 clones, with 81% observed a single time. The V call is TRBV2, the J call TRBJ2-6; D unresolved. The sequenced sample consisted of PBMCs. The receptor was isolated from a man between 25 and 39 years old in good health and CMV-seronegative. The CDR3 here is CAGNPKSSGANVLTF. The CDR3 bases are TGTGCCGGCAATCCTAAGAGCTCTGGGGCCAACGTCCTGACTTTC.